A selection of T cell receptor beta chains follows, all from one sample in a study of blood T cell repertoires in COVID-19. The repertoire was sequenced with immunoSEQ multiplex PCR; TCRdb's copy has only in-frame clones and lacks some. The sample yields 55,000 to 75,000 clones, about 87% seen once. The sequenced sample was peripheral blood. These receptors all come from a man aged 45 to 65 with active COVID-19. CDR3s include the opening cysteine and the closing phenylalanine or tryptophan. The D gene is left open where the match is weak. The size entry is marked missing in some rows and otherwise reads once, few, many or a size class.

clone_size	d_call	v_call	j_call	cdr3_aa	cdr3_nt
.	TRBD1	TRBV6-5	TRBJ2-7	CASRAGTGSSYEQYF	TGTGCCAGCAGGGCCGGGACAGGCAGCTCCTACGAGCAGTACTTC
.	.	TRBV11-2	TRBJ1-4	CASSLDRGWITNEKLFF	TGTGCCAGCAGCTTAGATCGGGGGTGGATAACTAATGAAAAACTGTTTTTT
once	TRBD2	TRBV7-3	TRBJ2-1	CASSPESGTSGGKQFF	TGTGCCAGCAGCCCGGAGTCCGGGACTAGCGGCGGGAAGCAGTTCTTC
.	.	TRBV7-3	TRBJ1-1	CASSLTGRGNTEAFF	TGTGCCAGCAGCTTAACGGGTCGGGGGAACACTGAAGCTTTCTTT
.	TRBD1	TRBV7-2	TRBJ2-6	CASSQKQGAGANVLTF	TGTGCCAGCAGCCAGAAACAGGGGGCGGGGGCCAACGTCCTGACTTTC
.	.	TRBV5-5	TRBJ2-5	CASSLSGGGETQYF	TGTGCCAGCAGCTTGTCGGGGGGCGGAGAGACCCAGTACTTC
once	.	TRBV11-2	TRBJ1-4	CASSLRGGGEKLFF	TGTGCCAGCAGCTTAAGGGGAGGGGGGGAAAAACTGTTTTTT
.	.	TRBV3-1/TRBV3-2	TRBJ1-2	CASSQEYLDGYTF	TGTGCCAGCAGCCAGGAGTACCTCGATGGCTACACCTTC
.	TRBD2	TRBV25-1	TRBJ2-7	CASSAYLERETHEQYF	TGTGCCAGCAGTGCCTATCTCGAGCGGGAGACCCACGAGCAGTACTTC
.	.	TRBV5-1	TRBJ2-1	CASSGKVDSPYNEQFF	TGCGCCAGCAGCGGGAAGGTGGACAGCCCTTACAATGAGCAGTTCTTC
once	.	TRBV19	TRBJ1-4	CASTNLIGGGEEKLFF	TGTGCCAGTACCAATCTTATAGGAGGTGGTGAGGAAAAACTGTTTTTT
.	.	TRBV5-1	TRBJ1-1	CASSLKQGEEAFF	TGCGCCAGCAGCTTGAAACAGGGCGAGGAAGCTTTCTTT
.	.	TRBV14	TRBJ2-3	CASSQDWPGSTDTQYF	TGTGCCAGCAGCCAAGATTGGCCGGGTAGCACAGATACGCAGTATTTT
.	.	TRBV5-1	TRBJ2-2	CASSKGTGTTNTGELFF	TGCGCCAGCAGCAAGGGAACCGGGACAACGAACACCGGGGAGCTGTTTTTT